This T cell receptor beta chain was captured in a study of T cell changes during pregnancy in multiple sclerosis. The CDR3 consists of 15 residues. Germline CDR1 and CDR2: SGHTA and FQGTGA. The junction had 9 bases not matched to a gene; V was cut back by 5 bases and J by 6 bases. Repertoires were generated with immunoSEQ multiplex PCR, while TCRdb's copy carries only in-frame clones and drops some. The data contain about 77,000 clones, about 92% of them singletons. The genes are TRBV7-3 and TRBJ2-1; TRBD2 aligns across 8 bases. The source was peripheral blood, collected after pregnancy. The receptor was derived from a female donor in good health, enrolled as a control in a pregnancy study. The CDR3 protein is CASSPTSGTGNEQFF. CDR3 bases: TGTGCCAGCAGCCCTACTAGCGGTACTGGCAATGAGCAGTTCTTC.